Following are 27 T cell receptor beta chains from one sample sequenced in a study of T cell responses to AZD1222 COVID-19 vaccine. Assay: immunoSEQ multiplex PCR; the TCRdb copy retains only in-frame clones and omits some. Among approximately 130,000 clones listed, 93% were seen once. Sequencing was performed on peripheral blood, taken on day 0 of AZD1222 vaccination. These receptors came from an adult in good health.

This chain joins TRBV27 and TRBJ1-1, with a possible D match to TRBD1 (5 bases). CDR1 is MNHEY and CDR2 is SMNVEV in the germline V gene (reference sequence). The V gene lost 4 bases and the J gene lost 0 bases, with 12 bases spanning the gap. The CDR3 sequence is 15 residues long. The CDR3 loop reads CASSSLGRVNTEAFF. The CDR3, as DNA: TGTGCCAGCAGTTCGCTGGGACGGGTGAACACTGAAGCTTTCTTT.

For this clone: One end of the junction fails to match germline, which may point to a read error. The chain carries TRBV6-1 and TRBJ2-7, with 8 bases lining up with TRBD2. Per the germline V gene, CDR1 is MNHNS and CDR2 is SASEGT. The CDR3 loop spans 14 amino acids. The CDR3 spells CASREGAGAYEQYF. The CDR3 DNA is TGTGCCAGCAGAGAAGGAGCGGGGGCCTACGAGCAGTACTTC.

Remarks on this clone: Other DNA sequences within the sample encode an identical CDR3. The chain recombines TRBV10-3 with TRBJ1-5; TRBD1 might be the D (5 bases). Germline V gene data show CDR1 as ENHRY and CDR2 as SYGVKD. The V end was cut by 0 bases, the J end by 6 bases, with 9 bases between. This CDR3 has 14 amino acids. The CDR3 loop is CAISESGGFQPQHF. The CDR3 DNA is TGTGCCATCAGTGAGTCGGGGGGATTTCAGCCCCAGCATTTT.

This rearrangement joins TRBV14 to TRBJ1-2; 9 nucleotides line up with TRBD1. The J segment lost 5 bases and the V segment lost 4 bases, leaving 2 bases of the junction unmatched. The CDR3 contains 13 residues. Germline CDR1 reads SGHDN; CDR2 reads FVKESK. Here the CDR3 DNA reads TGTGCCAGCAGCCCCGGACAGGGGTATGGCTACACCTTC. It is translated as CASSPGQGYGYTF.

The rearrangement joins TRBV11-2 to TRBJ1-5, with D perhaps TRBD1 (6 bases). The V end was cut by 5 bases, the J end by 6 bases, with 14 bases between. The CDR3 is 14 amino acids. The germline gives CDR1 SGHAT, CDR2 FQNNGV. CDR3 coding DNA: TGTGCCAGCAGCCCGACAGGATCCGGTCAGCCCCAGCATTTT. It translates to CASSPTGSGQPQHF. The whole variable domain, filled in from reference TRBV11-2 and TRBJ1-5, reads EAGVAQSPRYKIIEKRQSVAFWCNPISGHATLYWYQQILGQGPKLLIQFQNNGVVDDSQLPKDRFSAERLKGVDSTLKIQPAKLEDSAVYLCASSPTGSGQPQHFGDGTRLSIL.

CDR3 sequence: CASSDPARQANTGELFF. In DNA form, the CDR3 reads TGTGCCAGCAGTGACCCTGCCCGGCAGGCGAACACCGGGGAGCTGTTTTTT. V is TRBV2 and J is TRBJ2-2; D is unclear. There are 17 residues in the CDR3. V was trimmed by 3 bases and J by 0 bases, leaving 14 bases between them. Germline V gene data show CDR1 as SNHLY and CDR2 as FYNNEI.

The rearrangement links TRBV15 to TRBJ1-5, with D possibly being TRBD1 (6 bases). The germline CDR1 and CDR2 sequences are LNHNV and YYDKDF (reference sequence). V lost 3 bases and J 4 bases, leaving 13 bases between the germline ends. The CDR3 covers 15 residues. The CDR3 loop is CATSRNSQGNQPQHF. CDR3 in DNA: TGTGCCACCAGCAGGAATTCACAGGGAAATCAGCCCCAGCATTTT.

This clone has only a few counts. V gene TRBV5-4 combines with J gene TRBJ2-3, with D unclear. From germline, CDR1 is SGHNT and CDR2 YYREEE (reference sequence). The ends were cut back, 0 bases at V and 4 bases at J, with 3 bases in the middle. This CDR3 has 12 residues. CDR3 DNA: TGTGCCAGCAGCTTGGAAGCAGATACGCAGTATTTT. The encoded protein is CASSLEADTQYF.

The chain joins TRBV5-4 to TRBJ2-5; TRBD2 aligns across 8 bases. V lost 4 bases, J lost 3 bases, and 2 bases stayed unmatched. The CDR3 length is 13 residues. Germline CDR1 is SGHNT and CDR2 is YYREEE (reference sequence). The DNA of the CDR3 is TGTGCCAGCAGCCCGGGACTAGAAGAGACCCAGTACTTC. It codes for CASSPGLEETQYF.

V usage is TRBV20-1 and J usage is TRBJ1-4; D might be TRBD1 (5 bases). V was cut by 3 bases and J by 8 bases, with 13 bases left in between. Germline loops: CDR1 DFQATT, CDR2 SNEGSKA (reference sequence). The CDR3 sequence is 13 residues long. The CDR3 DNA is TGCAGTGCTAGTATGGGGGTAGGGGAAAAACTGTTTTTT. Its translation: CSASMGVGEKLFF.

This chain joins TRBV6-5 and TRBJ1-1, with TRBD1 as a possible D gene (5 bases). Germline V lookup: CDR1 MNHEY, CDR2 SVGAGI. Deletions cut 7 bases from V and 4 bases from J, with 16 bases between. This CDR3 spans 14 amino acids. The CDR3 DNA reads TGTGCCAGCAAGGGAGGGGTTCGGCGCACTGAAGCTTTCTTT. This encodes CASKGGVRRTEAFF.

This clone occurred once. The rearrangement uses TRBV5-4 and TRBJ1-2; 12 positions match TRBD1. V gave up 5 bases and J gave up 7 bases; unmatched junction bases: 6. The CDR3 contains 14 residues. Per the germline V gene, CDR1 is SGHNT and CDR2 is YYREEE (reference sequence). The CDR3 sequence is CASRSGTGGGGYTF. CDR3 DNA: TGTGCCAGCAGGTCCGGGACAGGGGGCGGTGGCTACACCTTC.

This chain connects TRBV5-1 to TRBJ2-7, with TRBD1 matching 7 bases. From germline, CDR1 is SGHRS and CDR2 YFSETQ. The CDR3 contains 15 residues. After removal of 4 bases from V and 0 bases from J, the junction contained 7 bases not matched to a gene. The DNA of the CDR3 is TGCGCCAGCAGCGTGACAGGGTCGGGCTCCTACGAGCAGTACTTC. Translating it yields CASSVTGSGSYEQYF. Combining the CDR3 with reference TRBV5-1 and TRBJ2-7 gives the whole variable domain KAGVTQTPRYLIKTRGQQVTLSCSPISGHRSVSWYQQTPGQGLQFLFEYFSETQRNKGNFPGRFSGRQFSNSRSEMNVSTLELGDSALYLCASSVTGSGSYEQYFGPGTRLTVT.

The chain combines TRBV7-6 with TRBJ2-7; 14 bases fit TRBD2. J was trimmed by 0 bases and V by 3 bases; bases with no gene match: 4. The CDR3 totals 17 residues. Germline V gene lookup returns CDR1 SGHVS and CDR2 FNYEAQ. CDR3 residues: CASSFGLAGGYSYEQYF. CDR3 bases: TGTGCCAGCAGCTTTGGACTAGCGGGGGGATACTCCTACGAGCAGTACTTC.

V is TRBV10-3 and J is TRBJ2-3; D gene unclear. The CDR3 is made up of 12 amino acids. Germline CDR1 and CDR2: ENHRY and SYGVKD. The V end was cut by 6 bases, the J end by 0 bases, with 4 bases between. Here the CDR3 reads CAIRTSTDTQYF. CDR3 sequence (DNA): TGTGCCATCAGGACTAGCACAGATACGCAGTATTTT.

The V and J genes are TRBV6-5 and TRBJ1-2, with D uncertain. The germline gives CDR1 MNHEY, CDR2 SVGAGI. This CDR3 comprises 15 residues. Between the trimmed V and J ends, which lost 0 bases and 4 bases, there was a span of 12 bases. The CDR3 nucleotides are TGTGCCAGCAGTTACTCGGGTAACCGGATCTATGGCTACACCTTC. This gives the protein CASSYSGNRIYGYTF.

This chain joins TRBV12-5 and TRBJ1-1; D may be TRBD1 (5 bases). Germline V gives CDR1 LGHNT, CDR2 FRNRAP. CDR3 length: 13 amino acids. Trimming cost V 6 bases and J 4 bases, with 12 bases left between them. This CDR3 is CASGLDSFTEAFF. The CDR3 bases are TGTGCTAGTGGCCTAGACAGTTTCACTGAAGCTTTCTTT.

The V gene is TRBV7-2, the J gene TRBJ1-5; no definite D call. V shed 1 base and J shed 3 bases, with 10 bases lying between them. Germline V gives CDR1 SGHTA, CDR2 FQGNSA. This CDR3 spans 15 amino acids. The CDR3 reads CASSLVSQNNQPQHF. The CDR3 DNA follows: TGTGCCAGCAGCTTAGTAAGTCAGAACAATCAGCCCCAGCATTTT.

This chain joins TRBV7-2 and TRBJ2-3, with 7 bases identical to TRBD1. Trimming removed 5 bases from V and 6 bases from J; junction bases left unmatched: 8. Germline assignment: CDR1 SGHTA and CDR2 FQGNSA. There are 14 residues in the CDR3. The CDR3 bases are TGTGCCAGCAGCCCAGTGGGCAGGGGGGATACGCAGTATTTT. It translates to CASSPVGRGDTQYF. The whole variable domain, remainder taken from reference TRBV7-2 and TRBJ2-3, is GAGVSQSPSNKVTEKGKDVELRCDPISGHTALYWYRQSLGQGLEFLIYFQGNSAPDKSGLPSDRFSAERTGGSVSTLTIQRTQQEDSAVYLCASSPVGRGDTQYFGPGTRLTVL.

This clone was observed a single time. CDR3 region: CASSINQFSSYNEQFF. The CDR3, as DNA: TGTGCCAGTAGTATTAATCAGTTTAGCTCCTACAATGAGCAGTTCTTC. The chain carries TRBV19 and TRBJ2-1, with D unclear. This CDR3 has 16 residues. In germline, CDR1 is LNHDA, CDR2 SQIVND (reference sequence). Trimming removed 3 bases from V and 0 bases from J, with 12 bases in between.

This sequence joins TRBV19 and TRBJ2-5; TRBD2 agrees at 12 bases. Germline CDR1 reads LNHDA; CDR2 reads SQIVND (reference sequence). J gave up 1 base and V 5 bases, and 5 bases lay outside the gene matches. The CDR3 sequence is 16 residues long. CDR3 amino acids: CASSPSSGGGQETQYF. CDR3 bases: TGTGCCAGTAGTCCATCTAGCGGGGGGGGCCAAGAGACCCAGTACTTC.

J is TRBJ1-5 and V is TRBV10-3; 8 nucleotides align to TRBD1. CDR1 is ENHRY, CDR2 SYGVKD, per germline. After removal of 4 bases from V and 4 bases from J, the junction contained 3 bases not matched to a gene. The CDR3 consists of 14 residues. The CDR3 spells CAISADRENQPQHF. CDR3 coding DNA: TGTGCCATCAGTGCGGACAGGGAAAATCAGCCCCAGCATTTT.

Concerning this clone itself: One end of the junction does not line up with germline, which may come from a read error. V gene TRBV5-6 combines with J gene TRBJ2-7; 9 nucleotides line up with TRBD1. Per germline, CDR1 SGHDT and CDR2 YYEEEE. The CDR3 totals 13 residues. The CDR3 DNA follows: TGTGCCAGCAGTTTGGGACAGGGTGGGGAGCAGTACTTC. Encoded protein: CASSLGQGGEQYF.

V and J are TRBV27 and TRBJ2-7, with 8 bases that match TRBD2. This CDR3 is 14 amino acids long. V lost 3 bases, J lost 3 bases, and 4 bases stayed unmatched. Germline V gene lookup returns CDR1 MNHEY and CDR2 SMNVEV (reference sequence). As DNA, the CDR3 is TGTGCCAGCAGTTTGGATGGGACTAGCTACGAGCAGTACTTC. It specifies CASSLDGTSYEQYF.

CDR3 sequence: CASRARNTEAFF. The CDR3, as DNA: TGCGCCAGCAGGGCACGGAACACTGAAGCTTTCTTT. The chain is built from TRBV5-1 and TRBJ1-1; D is unresolved. Trimming removed 5 bases from V and 1 base from J, with 6 bases in between. Per the germline V gene, CDR1 is SGHRS and CDR2 is YFSETQ. The CDR3 sequence is 12 residues long. The full variable domain, completed using reference TRBV5-1 and TRBJ1-1, is KAGVTQTPRYLIKTRGQQVTLSCSPISGHRSVSWYQQTPGQGLQFLFEYFSETQRNKGNFPGRFSGRQFSNSRSEMNVSTLELGDSALYLCASRARNTEAFFGQGTRLTVV.

The chain employs TRBV27 and TRBJ2-7, with D unclear. V lost 3 bases and J lost 3, with 18 bases in between. The germline CDR1 and CDR2 sequences are MNHEY and SMNVEV (reference sequence). The CDR3 has 16 amino acids. This chain's CDR3 is CASSFGRPTAFYEQYF. The CDR3 region has the DNA TGTGCCAGCAGTTTCGGCCGACCGACTGCCTTCTACGAGCAGTACTTC.

As to this clone: The germline gene is not matched at one end of the junction; a read error may be the cause. This chain links TRBV5-5 with TRBJ1-1; tentative D call: TRBD1 (5 bases). CDR1 is SGHKS and CDR2 is YYEKEE in the germline V gene (reference sequence). There are 13 residues in the CDR3. The CDR3 bases are TGTGCCAGCAGCCAACCAGGGAACCCTGAAGCTTTCTTT. The encoded protein is CASSQPGNPEAFF.